This entry features one T cell receptor beta chain sequence. In the authors' workflow: Amplification of reference gene primers provided the estimated nucleated cell counts. Method: immunoSEQ multiplex PCR; TCRdb's copy keeps in-frame clones and lacks some. V and J calls and clone size follow that table, whereas D and trimming were derived from the DNA. The data show hundreds of thousands of clones, around 87% seen once. The data are from a study of blood T cell repertoires in COVID-19. Across the whole study: The samples span acute and convalescent COVID-19 from the United States, Italy and Spain.

Participants reported their clinical history, and cohort assignment relied on those reports. Cohort 3 donors counted as recovered after two negative PCRs, clearance, or resolved symptoms. The germline CDR1 and CDR2 sequences are KGHSH and LQKENI. V dropped 3 bases and J dropped 6 bases, with 14 bases sitting between them. The CDR3 is 14 amino acids. Sequencing input: PBMCs or T cells enriched from blood (not recorded which). The receptor's source is a woman aged 45-60 years who had recovered from COVID-19. The chain couples TRBV18 to TRBJ1-2, with D possibly TRBD1 on 6 matching bases. CDR3 bases: TGTGCCAGCTCACCTTCAGGGGTGGGTAATGGCTACACCTTC. Protein sequence: CASSPSGVGNGYTF. The full variable domain, completed using reference TRBV18 and TRBJ1-2, is NAGVMQNPRHLVRRRGQEARLRCSPMKGHSHVYWYRQLPEEGLKFMVYLQKENIIDESGMPKERFSAEFPKEGPSILRIQQVVRGDSAAYFCASSPSGVGNGYTFGSGTRLTVV.